Following are 16 T cell receptor beta chains from one sample sequenced in a study of blood T cells in healthy people across ages. The authors ran a second PCR of roughly 6 to 11 cycles using a sample-barcoded 5' primer and a J-beta primer mix. A single record per CDR3 protein comes from TCRdb applying MiXCR to the 5' RACE reads. The sample yields approximately 830,000 distinct CDR3 sequences, about 62% seen once. What was sequenced was blood. The source is a man in his thirties or forties in good health.

The count of this clonotype is one. This rearrangement joins TRBV6-2 or TRBV6-3 to TRBJ2-7; D remains ambiguous. Trimming took off 8 bases at V and 3 bases at J, with 14 bases between the two ends. Germline CDR1 MNHEY, CDR2 SVGEGT. CDR3 length: 13 residues. In DNA, the CDR3 is TGTGCCAGCGAAAGAGGCAGTTTCTACGAGCAGTACTTC. It specifies CASERGSFYEQYF.

This clonotype was counted only a few times. The DNA of the CDR3 is TGTGCCAGCAGTGGAGGACAGGGCGGCTATGGCTACACCTTC. Translation gives CASSGGQGGYGYTF. This rearrangement joins TRBV28 to TRBJ1-2; TRBD1 agrees at 8 bases. This CDR3 has 14 amino acids. CDR1 is MDHEN and CDR2 is SYDVKM in the germline V gene. The ends lost 5 bases at V and 4 bases at J; junction bases unmatched: 6.

A word on this clonotype: Compared with germline, one end of the junction differs, possibly owing to a read error. The CDR3 spells CSGGGLAGPTGTQYF. In nucleotides, the CDR3 is TGCAGCGGAGGGGGACTAGCGGGTCCTACAGGTACGCAGTATTTT. V usage is TRBV29-1 and J usage is TRBJ2-3; TRBD2 matches 12 bases. There are 15 residues in the CDR3. CDR1 is SQVTM, CDR2 ANQGSEA, per germline.

This clonotype was seen a few times. The CDR3 protein is CSAEPAQVGDTQYF. In DNA form, the CDR3 reads TGCAGCGCTGAGCCGGCGCAGGTAGGCGATACGCAGTATTTT. V is TRBV29-1 and J is TRBJ2-3; D is uncertain. Germline V gives CDR1 SQVTM, CDR2 ANQGSEA. The germline V and J ends were trimmed by 7 bases and 6 bases, with 20 bases remaining between them. The length of the CDR3 is 14 residues.

The J gene is TRBJ2-1, the V gene TRBV29-1; TRBD2 matches 7 bases. V lost 1 base to trimming and J lost 4 bases; unmatched junction nucleotides: 4. This CDR3 comprises 14 residues. Looked up from germline, CDR1 is SQVTM and CDR2 is ANQGSEA. CDR3 in amino acids: CSVEASGEYNEQFF. The CDR3 nucleotides are TGCAGCGTTGAAGCGAGCGGGGAATACAATGAGCAGTTCTTC.

The chain combines TRBV20-1 with TRBJ2-7, with 9 bases matching TRBD1. This CDR3 region has 14 residues. From germline, CDR1 is DFQATT and CDR2 SNEGSKA (reference sequence). The V gene end was trimmed by 5 bases and the J gene end by 2 bases; junction bases not matched to a gene: 7. The CDR3 protein is CSAGGRDRAYEQYF. The CDR3 DNA follows: TGCAGTGCTGGGGGAAGGGACAGGGCCTACGAGCAGTACTTC.

The genes are TRBV29-1 and TRBJ2-4, with 7 bases matching TRBD1. Gene TRBJ2-7 matches the end of the DNA better, so the J call may be wrong. Germline V gene lookup returns CDR1 SQVTM and CDR2 ANQGSEA. The length of the CDR3 is 14 residues. CDR3 in DNA: TGCAGCGTTGAAGATCGGCAGGGGGCCTACGAGCAGTACTTC. It specifies CSVEDRQGAYEQYF.

The chain couples TRBV28 to TRBJ2-5; TRBD1 matches 9 bases. Germline trimming cut 1 base from V and 5 bases from J; bases unmatched to any gene: 8. The germline V gene encodes CDR1 MDHEN and CDR2 SYDVKM. The CDR3 loop spans 16 amino acids. The CDR3 DNA reads as TGTGCCAGCAGTTTATTTTTGGGACAGGGTCGGGAGACCCAGTACTTC. This codes for CASSLFLGQGRETQYF.

This chain joins TRBV15 and TRBJ2-4; no reliable D call. The CDR3 runs to 11 residues. V was shortened by 3 bases and J by 6 bases, with 3 bases between the two germline ends. Germline V gives CDR1 LNHNV, CDR2 YYDKDF (reference sequence). The CDR3 nucleotides read TGTGCCACCAGCAGCATAAACATTCAGTACTTC. This gives the protein CATSSINIQYF.

A few counts support this clonotype. V is TRBV12-3 or TRBV12-4 and J is TRBJ2-5; tentative D call: TRBD2 (7 bases). The DNA end is more similar to TRBJ2-7, so the J call may be wrong. This CDR3 has 13 residues. As DNA, the CDR3 is TGTGCCAGCAGTTTGGGGGGGGCGCACGAGCAGTACTTC. This translates into CASSLGGAHEQYF.

This clonotype was counted a few times. V usage is TRBV29-1 and J usage is TRBJ2-3; the D is unclear. V was pared by 4 bases and J by 7 bases, with 12 bases between. The germline gives CDR1 SQVTM, CDR2 ANQGSEA. This CDR3 comprises 12 residues. The CDR3 DNA follows: TGCAGCGTTGGCCAGCCGTCTAATACGCAGTATTTT. Protein product: CSVGQPSNTQYF.

This clonotype was seen more than once but under ten times. This rearrangement joins TRBV7-3 to TRBJ1-2, with 7 bases aligning to TRBD1. The CDR3 covers 14 residues. The V and J ends lost 3 bases and 6 bases, in that order; junction bases with no gene match: 7. Germline V lookup: CDR1 SGHTA, CDR2 FQGTGA. CDR3 DNA sequence: TGTGCCAGCAGCTTCCAGGGGGGGGACGATGGCTACACCTTC. Protein sequence: CASSFQGGDDGYTF.

The gene calls are TRBV7-3 and TRBJ2-1; D is perhaps TRBD1 (6 bases). The CDR3 is 12 residues long. The V gene's germline CDR1 is SGHTA and CDR2 FQGTGA. Trimming took 0 bases from V and 10 from J, leaving 7 bases between them. CDR3 region: CASSLTDREQFF. The CDR3, as DNA: TGTGCCAGCAGCTTAACGGACAGAGAGCAGTTCTTC.

This sequence joins TRBV27 and TRBJ2-7, with D perhaps TRBD2 (5 bases). The CDR3 runs to 11 residues. Between the trimmed V and J ends, which lost 6 bases and 6 bases, there was a span of 9 bases. The germline V gene has CDR1 MNHEY and CDR2 SMNVEV (reference sequence). In DNA, the CDR3 is TGTGCCAGCAGGAGAGGGATCGAGCAGTACTTC. This codes for CASRRGIEQYF.

The V gene is TRBV28, the J gene TRBJ2-1; D is ambiguous. Germline lookup yields CDR1 MDHEN and CDR2 SYDVKM. V lost 6 bases and J lost 4, with 10 bases in between. There are 13 residues in the CDR3. CDR3 sequence (DNA): TGTGCCAGCAGGGGATTGGTTTACAATGAGCAGTTCTTC. The encoded protein is CASRGLVYNEQFF.

This chain joins TRBV5-1 and TRBJ2-5, with TRBD1 identical over 11 bases. With 5 bases clipped from V and 1 base from J, the junction kept 1 base outside the gene matches. Germline V lookup: CDR1 SGHRS, CDR2 YFSETQ. This CDR3 is 14 amino acids long. In DNA, the CDR3 is TGCGCCAGCAGAGGGACAGGGGGCCAAGAGACCCAGTACTTC. Its protein product is CASRGTGGQETQYF. The full variable domain, its missing parts supplied by reference TRBV5-1 and TRBJ2-5, is KAGVTQTPRYLIKTRGQQVTLSCSPISGHRSVSWYQQTPGQGLQFLFEYFSETQRNKGNFPGRFSGRQFSNSRSEMNVSTLELGDSALYLCASRGTGGQETQYFGPGTRLLVL.